This is a list of T cell receptor beta chains from one sample in a study of T cells in Graves' hyperthyroidism and ophthalmopathy. TCRdb itself ran the multiplex PCR reads through MiXCR, one entry per CDR3 protein. The data show 300,000 to 350,000 distinct CDR3 sequences, with over 11% seen just once and approximately 23% held by the top ten. Material: blood. These receptors were collected from a woman in her 30s with Graves' hyperthyroidism. The CDR3 runs from the conserved cysteine through the conserved F or W. Each record gives: clone size, D gene, J gene, V gene, CDR3 protein, CDR3 DNA. The D gene is left open where the match is weak. Size is omitted from some rows. Given values are once, few, many or a class for expanded clones.

abundance: few
d_gene: TRBD1
j_gene: TRBJ2-2
v_gene: TRBV12-3/TRBV12-4
CDR3aa: CASNPDRGNTGELFF
CDR3nt: TGTGCCAGCAACCCCGACAGGGGGAACACCGGGGAGCTGTTTTTT

abundance: NA
d_gene: NA
j_gene: TRBJ1-6
v_gene: TRBV19
CDR3aa: CASKTARGGGSPLHF
CDR3nt: TGTGCCAGTAAGACCGCTAGGGGGGGCGGTTCACCCCTCCACTTT

abundance: NA
d_gene: TRBD2
j_gene: TRBJ2-2
v_gene: TRBV7-7
CDR3aa: CASSFGGSGRSGTGELFF
CDR3nt: TGTGCTAGCAGCTTTGGGGGTAGCGGGAGATCGGGCACCGGGGAGCTGTTTTTT

abundance: NA
d_gene: NA
j_gene: TRBJ2-7
v_gene: TRBV20-1
CDR3aa: CSAREPGLGEQYF
CDR3nt: TGCAGTGCTAGGGAGCCAGGGCTCGGCGAGCAGTACTTC

abundance: NA
d_gene: NA
j_gene: TRBJ2-3
v_gene: TRBV10-3
CDR3aa: CAISGRGASTDTQYF
CDR3nt: TGTGCCATCAGTGGGCGCGGAGCTAGCACAGATACGCAGTATTTT

abundance: few
d_gene: NA
j_gene: TRBJ2-1
v_gene: TRBV19
CDR3aa: CASSILAASSYSEQFF
CDR3nt: TGTGCCAGTAGTATTCTGGCTGCGAGCTCCTACAGTGAGCAGTTCTTC

abundance: many
d_gene: TRBD1
j_gene: TRBJ2-7
v_gene: TRBV5-5
CDR3aa: CASSSNRGTYEQYF
CDR3nt: TGTGCCAGCAGCTCGAACAGGGGGACCTACGAGCAGTACTTC

abundance: many
d_gene: NA
j_gene: TRBJ1-5
v_gene: TRBV7-9
CDR3aa: CASSLDSLNQPQHF
CDR3nt: TGTGCCAGCAGCTTAGACAGCCTTAATCAGCCCCAGCATTTT

abundance: few
d_gene: NA
j_gene: TRBJ2-7
v_gene: TRBV3-1
CDR3aa: CASSPRPPDEQYF
CDR3nt: TGTGCCAGCAGCCCGCGGCCACCCGACGAGCAGTACTTC

abundance: NA
d_gene: TRBD1
j_gene: TRBJ1-5
v_gene: TRBV6-1
CDR3aa: CASRGQGGRGNQPQHF
CDR3nt: TGTGCCAGCAGAGGACAGGGAGGACGGGGCAATCAGCCCCAGCATTTT

abundance: many
d_gene: TRBD1
j_gene: TRBJ1-1
v_gene: TRBV7-2
CDR3aa: CASSERTGMNTEAFF
CDR3nt: TGTGCCAGCAGCGAGAGGACAGGAATGAACACTGAAGCTTTCTTT

abundance: many
d_gene: TRBD2
j_gene: TRBJ2-1
v_gene: TRBV7-3
CDR3aa: CASSATSGSPNEQFF
CDR3nt: TGTGCCAGCAGCGCGACTAGCGGGAGCCCCAATGAGCAGTTCTTC

abundance: few
d_gene: TRBD2
j_gene: TRBJ2-7
v_gene: TRBV12-3/TRBV12-4
CDR3aa: CASSLDPAGADGQYF
CDR3nt: TGTGCCAGCAGTTTAGACCCGGCGGGAGCCGACGGGCAGTACTTC

abundance: few
d_gene: NA
j_gene: TRBJ2-1
v_gene: TRBV20-1
CDR3aa: CSAMRAEQFF
CDR3nt: TGCAGTGCTATGCGGGCTGAGCAGTTCTTC

abundance: many
d_gene: NA
j_gene: TRBJ2-5
v_gene: TRBV3-1
CDR3aa: CASSRRGEETQYF
CDR3nt: TGTGCCAGCAGCCGAAGAGGGGAGGAGACCCAGTACTTC

abundance: few
d_gene: NA
j_gene: TRBJ2-7
v_gene: TRBV12-3/TRBV12-4
CDR3aa: CASSFKGGPYEQYF
CDR3nt: TGTGCCAGCAGTTTTAAGGGGGGCCCCTACGAGCAGTACTTC

abundance: many
d_gene: TRBD1
j_gene: TRBJ2-1
v_gene: TRBV6-1
CDR3aa: CASSYSMGQGVNEQFF
CDR3nt: TGTGCCAGCAGTTACAGTATGGGACAGGGTGTCAATGAGCAGTTCTTC

abundance: few
d_gene: NA
j_gene: TRBJ1-5
v_gene: TRBV7-2
CDR3aa: CASSGGGWYGNQPQHF
CDR3nt: TGTGCCAGCAGCGGGGGCGGTTGGTACGGCAATCAGCCCCAGCATTTT

abundance: NA
d_gene: NA
j_gene: TRBJ2-2
v_gene: TRBV18
CDR3aa: CASSRSRGNTGELFF
CDR3nt: TGTGCCAGCTCACGCTCCAGGGGGAACACCGGGGAGCTGTTTTTT

abundance: many
d_gene: NA
j_gene: TRBJ2-7
v_gene: TRBV11-1
CDR3aa: CASSFYRGDEQYF
CDR3nt: TGTGCCAGCAGCTTCTACAGAGGGGACGAGCAGTACTTC

abundance: NA
d_gene: NA
j_gene: TRBJ2-1
v_gene: TRBV27
CDR3aa: CASRGGAGNEQFF
CDR3nt: TGTGCCAGCAGGGGGGGGGCCGGCAATGAGCAGTTCTTC

abundance: few
d_gene: NA
j_gene: TRBJ2-7
v_gene: TRBV28
CDR3aa: CASSIAGSLSYEQYF
CDR3nt: TGTGCCAGCAGTATAGCCGGGAGCCTTTCCTACGAGCAGTACTTC

abundance: NA
d_gene: TRBD2
j_gene: TRBJ2-3
v_gene: TRBV5-4
CDR3aa: CASSLPAGDRRTDTQYF
CDR3nt: TGTGCCAGCAGCCTCCCAGCGGGAGATAGGAGAACAGATACGCAGTATTTT

abundance: many
d_gene: TRBD2
j_gene: TRBJ2-3
v_gene: TRBV9
CDR3aa: CASALLAGTSTDTQYF
CDR3nt: TGTGCCAGCGCGCTTCTAGCGGGAACTAGCACAGATACGCAGTATTTT

abundance: many
d_gene: NA
j_gene: TRBJ1-1
v_gene: TRBV28
CDR3aa: CASQLGSIMNTEAFF
CDR3nt: TGTGCCAGCCAATTGGGGAGCATCATGAACACTGAAGCTTTCTTT

abundance: NA
d_gene: TRBD2
j_gene: TRBJ2-7
v_gene: TRBV28
CDR3aa: CAIGGGLAGESAYEQYF
CDR3nt: TGTGCCATCGGGGGGGGGCTAGCGGGAGAATCCGCCTACGAGCAGTACTTC

abundance: few
d_gene: NA
j_gene: TRBJ2-3
v_gene: TRBV20-1
CDR3aa: CSASNTQYF
CDR3nt: TGCAGTGCTAGTAATACGCAGTATTTT

abundance: many
d_gene: NA
j_gene: TRBJ2-3
v_gene: TRBV12-3/TRBV12-4
CDR3aa: CASSFPSTDTQYF
CDR3nt: TGTGCCAGCAGTTTTCCTTCCACAGATACGCAGTATTTT

abundance: NA
d_gene: NA
j_gene: TRBJ2-7
v_gene: TRBV20-1
CDR3aa: CSARDSRGGNYEQYF
CDR3nt: TGCAGTGCTAGAGATTCCAGGGGGGGGAATTACGAGCAGTACTTC

abundance: many
d_gene: NA
j_gene: TRBJ2-3
v_gene: TRBV11-2
CDR3aa: CASSFHSDSTQYF
CDR3nt: TGTGCCAGCAGCTTTCATTCGGACTCTACGCAGTATTTT

abundance: NA
d_gene: NA
j_gene: TRBJ1-2
v_gene: TRBV7-9
CDR3aa: CASSPGLQPVTF
CDR3nt: TGTGCCAGCAGCCCAGGATTACAGCCGGTCACCTTC

abundance: NA
d_gene: NA
j_gene: TRBJ1-5
v_gene: TRBV7-8
CDR3aa: CASSYWTAYSNQPQHF
CDR3nt: TGTGCCAGCAGCTATTGGACGGCCTATAGCAATCAGCCCCAGCATTTT

abundance: NA
d_gene: NA
j_gene: TRBJ2-5
v_gene: TRBV2
CDR3aa: CATTRGYQETQYF
CDR3nt: TGTGCCACCACTAGGGGCTACCAAGAGACCCAGTACTTC

abundance: once
d_gene: TRBD1
j_gene: TRBJ1-1
v_gene: TRBV19
CDR3aa: CASSRPGQGITEAFF
CDR3nt: TGTGCCAGTAGCCGTCCGGGACAGGGTATCACTGAAGCTTTCTTT

abundance: many
d_gene: NA
j_gene: TRBJ1-5
v_gene: TRBV28
CDR3aa: CASSLGFGSNQPQHF
CDR3nt: TGTGCCAGCAGTTTAGGGTTCGGGTCCAATCAGCCCCAGCATTTT

abundance: NA
d_gene: TRBD1
j_gene: TRBJ2-5
v_gene: TRBV5-1
CDR3aa: CASSLVGQNQETQYF
CDR3nt: TGCGCCAGCAGCTTGGTGGGACAGAATCAAGAGACCCAGTACTTC

abundance: NA
d_gene: NA
j_gene: TRBJ2-1
v_gene: TRBV12-3/TRBV12-4
CDR3aa: CASSQSAWGNEQFF
CDR3nt: TGTGCCAGCAGCCAAAGCGCATGGGGCAATGAGCAGTTCTTC

abundance: NA
d_gene: NA
j_gene: TRBJ2-1
v_gene: TRBV7-2
CDR3aa: CAIHLTGFMVNEQFF
CDR3nt: TGTGCCATCCACCTAACAGGGTTTATGGTAAATGAGCAGTTCTTC

abundance: NA
d_gene: TRBD2
j_gene: TRBJ2-7
v_gene: TRBV12-3/TRBV12-4
CDR3aa: CASSPTAGVYEQYF
CDR3nt: TGTGCCAGCAGCCCCACAGCGGGAGTGTACGAGCAGTACTTC

abundance: many
d_gene: NA
j_gene: TRBJ2-1
v_gene: TRBV2
CDR3aa: CASGDYNEQFF
CDR3nt: TGTGCCAGCGGGGACTACAATGAGCAGTTCTTC

abundance: many
d_gene: TRBD2
j_gene: TRBJ2-3
v_gene: TRBV28
CDR3aa: CASRLAGVLTDTQYF
CDR3nt: TGTGCCAGCAGACTAGCGGGAGTACTCACAGATACGCAGTATTTT

abundance: few
d_gene: NA
j_gene: TRBJ2-6
v_gene: TRBV30
CDR3aa: CAWVIKGANVLTF
CDR3nt: TGTGCCTGGGTGATAAAGGGGGCCAACGTCCTGACTTTC

abundance: many
d_gene: NA
j_gene: TRBJ2-3
v_gene: TRBV27
CDR3aa: CASSLKVEGTDTQYF
CDR3nt: TGTGCCAGCAGTCTAAAGGTTGAGGGCACAGATACGCAGTATTTT

abundance: many
d_gene: NA
j_gene: TRBJ2-7
v_gene: TRBV28
CDR3aa: CASTKPRGSYEQYF
CDR3nt: TGTGCCAGCACCAAGCCTCGGGGTTCCTACGAGCAGTACTTC

abundance: many
d_gene: NA
j_gene: TRBJ2-3
v_gene: TRBV7-2
CDR3aa: CASSPTTRMVPDTQYF
CDR3nt: TGTGCCAGCAGCCCTACGACGAGGATGGTACCCGATACGCAGTATTTT

abundance: NA
d_gene: NA
j_gene: TRBJ1-1
v_gene: TRBV5-4
CDR3aa: CASSSERGVVNTEAFF
CDR3nt: TGTGCCAGCAGCTCGGAACGGGGGGTGGTGAACACTGAAGCTTTCTTT

abundance: few
d_gene: TRBD1
j_gene: TRBJ1-6
v_gene: TRBV16
CDR3aa: CASSQSVRGNSPLHF
CDR3nt: TGTGCCAGCAGCCAATCGGTCAGGGGGAATTCACCCCTCCACTTT

abundance: NA
d_gene: NA
j_gene: TRBJ2-1
v_gene: TRBV7-9
CDR3aa: CASSLERVAGEQFF
CDR3nt: TGTGCCAGCAGCTTAGAGAGGGTGGCAGGTGAGCAGTTCTTC

abundance: NA
d_gene: NA
j_gene: TRBJ1-5
v_gene: TRBV6-2/TRBV6-3
CDR3aa: CASTKDSFGNQPQHF
CDR3nt: TGTGCCAGCACCAAGGACAGTTTCGGCAATCAGCCCCAGCATTTT

abundance: many
d_gene: NA
j_gene: TRBJ1-5
v_gene: TRBV28
CDR3aa: CASSFDRSYNQPQHF
CDR3nt: TGTGCCAGCAGTTTTGACAGGTCCTACAATCAGCCCCAGCATTTT

abundance: NA
d_gene: NA
j_gene: TRBJ2-1
v_gene: TRBV4-2
CDR3aa: CASSGPGRDEQFF
CDR3nt: TGTGCCAGCAGCGGACCTGGACGGGATGAGCAGTTCTTC

abundance: NA
d_gene: NA
j_gene: TRBJ2-2
v_gene: TRBV20-1
CDR3aa: CSILRASEHTGELFF
CDR3nt: TGCAGCATCCTTCGGGCTAGCGAACACACCGGGGAGCTGTTTTTT

abundance: NA
d_gene: TRBD2
j_gene: TRBJ2-1
v_gene: TRBV6-2/TRBV6-3
CDR3aa: CASSYPGGDARLAGALRFF
CDR3nt: TGTGCCAGCAGTTACCCTGGGGGGGATGCTCGACTAGCGGGAGCCCTCCGGTTCTTC

abundance: many
d_gene: NA
j_gene: TRBJ2-5
v_gene: TRBV13
CDR3aa: CASGSGQETQYF
CDR3nt: TGTGCCAGCGGGAGTGGCCAGGAGACCCAGTACTTC

abundance: NA
d_gene: NA
j_gene: TRBJ2-6
v_gene: TRBV20-1
CDR3aa: CSARDQSGYSPF
CDR3nt: TGCAGTGCTAGAGATCAAAGCGGGTACTCCCCTTTC